Presented here are 22 T cell receptor beta chains from one specimen sequenced in a study of blood T cell repertoires in COVID-19. Some clones are missing from TCRdb's copy, which holds only in-frame ones; the method was immunoSEQ multiplex PCR. The table lists fewer than 300,000 clones, roughly 87% of them singletons. The sample taken for sequencing was peripheral blood. Receptors originate from a man younger than 35 with active or convalescent COVID-19.

The J gene is TRBJ1-2, the V gene TRBV24-1; D is uncertain. Germline V gene lookup returns CDR1 KGHDR and CDR2 SFDVKD. This CDR3 is 13 amino acids long. Trimming removed 6 bases at V and 2 bases at J, with 9 bases between. CDR3 in DNA: TGTGCCACCAGTAGAGGAGGGAACTATGGCTACACCTTC. It encodes CATSRGGNYGYTF.

This chain joins TRBV3-1 (or the pseudogene TRBV3-2) and TRBJ1-4, with 10 positions matching TRBD1. This CDR3 has 16 amino acids. Germline loops: CDR1 LGHDT, CDR2 YNNKEL (reference sequence). J gave up 9 bases and V 4 bases, and 11 bases lay outside the gene matches. The CDR3 loop is CASSPPRGTGAKKLFF. The CDR3 DNA follows: TGTGCCAGCAGCCCCCCTCGGGGGACAGGGGCTAAAAAACTGTTTTTT.

A few counts support this clone. The chain couples TRBV7-9 to TRBJ2-1, with D perhaps TRBD1 (6 bases). This CDR3 is 14 amino acids long. With 5 bases removed from V and 6 bases from J, the gap between germline ends came to 14 bases. The germline V gene encodes CDR1 SEHNR and CDR2 FQNEAQ (reference sequence). The CDR3 DNA reads TGTGCCAGCAGCCCCCAGGGGCACACCAATGAGCAGTTCTTC. Amino acids: CASSPQGHTNEQFF.

This sequence joins TRBV3-1 (or the pseudogene TRBV3-2) and TRBJ1-2; D is possibly TRBD1 (6 bases). Trimming cost V 1 base and J 9 bases, with 15 bases left between them. CDR3 length equals 14 residues. CDR1 is LGHDT, CDR2 YNNKEL, per germline (reference sequence). CDR3 nucleotide sequence: TGTGCCAGCAGCCAAGGGTTTAATAGGGGGAGCTACACCTTC. This codes for CASSQGFNRGSYTF.

CDR3 coding DNA: TGTGCCAGCAGCGCCCCTGAGGATGACTACGAGCAGTACTTC. Translating it yields CASSAPEDDYEQYF. This chain uses TRBV5-4 with TRBJ2-7; D not resolved. The V end was cut by 4 bases, the J end by 3 bases, with 14 bases between. This CDR3 spans 14 amino acids. CDR1 is SGHNT and CDR2 is YYREEE in the germline V gene (reference sequence). Complete variable domain (other parts from reference TRBV5-4 and TRBJ2-7): ETGVTQSPTHLIKTRGQQVTLRCSSQSGHNTVSWYQQALGQGPQFIFQYYREEENGRGNFPPRFSGLQFPNYSSELNVNALELDDSALYLCASSAPEDDYEQYFGPGTRLTVT.

The V and J genes are TRBV6-2 or TRBV6-3 and TRBJ1-5; D is ambiguous. CDR1 and CDR2 from the germline V gene are MNHEY and SVGEGT. This CDR3 is built from 16 residues. Trimming removed 1 base from V and 0 bases from J, with 10 bases in between. The CDR3 nucleotides read TGTGCCAGCAGTTACTTAGGAGGGCTTAGCAATCAGCCCCAGCATTTT. It is translated as CASSYLGGLSNQPQHF.

This clone came up once. A read error may account for a junction end that differs from germline. V gene TRBV5-6 combines with J gene TRBJ1-4; TRBD1 agrees at 7 bases. Germline CDR1 reads SGHDT; CDR2 reads YYEEEE. The CDR3 spans 16 residues. CDR3 loop: CASSFGAGQTNQKLFF. The DNA for the CDR3 is TGTGCCAGCAGCTTTGGGGCGGGACAGACTAATCAAAAACTGTTTTTT.

V is TRBV9 and J is TRBJ2-1; maybe TRBD2 (5 bases). The V end was cut by 3 bases, the J end by 5 bases, with 12 bases between. The CDR3 spans 14 residues. Germline V gene lookup returns CDR1 SGDLS and CDR2 YYNGEE. CDR3 coding DNA: TGTGCCAGCAGCGCCGGGAACATAGACAATGAGCAGTTCTTC. Encoded protein: CASSAGNIDNEQFF.

V gene TRBV7-9 combines with J gene TRBJ1-6; 7 bases fit TRBD1. V shed 9 bases, J shed 7 bases, and the junction held 3 bases outside the gene matches. The CDR3 runs to 12 residues. Germline V CDR1 and CDR2: SEHNR, FQNEAQ (reference sequence). CDR3: CASSRGNSPLHF. The CDR3 DNA reads as TGTGCCAGTTCCAGGGGGAATTCACCCCTCCACTTT.

J is TRBJ2-2 and V is TRBV25-1, with D unresolved. V dropped 4 bases and J dropped 9 bases, with 6 bases sitting between them. Germline values: CDR1 MGHDK, CDR2 SYGVNS. The CDR3 covers 11 residues. CDR3 in amino acids: CASSGARELFF. The CDR3 DNA is TGTGCCAGCAGTGGAGCCAGGGAGCTGTTTTTT. Combining the CDR3 with reference TRBV25-1 and TRBJ2-2 gives the whole variable domain EADIYQTPRYLVIGTGKKITLECSQTMGHDKMYWYQQDPGMELHLIHYSYGVNSTEKGDLSSESTVSRIRTEHFPLTLESARPSHTSQYLCASSGARELFFGEGSRLTVL.

This rearrangement joins TRBV6-5 to TRBJ1-3, with unresolved D. The CDR3 is 13 residues long. Trimming pared 6 bases from V and 3 bases from J, leaving 9 bases between. Germline CDR1 MNHEY, CDR2 SVGAGI. Here the CDR3 reads CASSQAFGNTIYF. DNA for the CDR3: TGTGCCAGCAGCCAGGCATTTGGAAACACCATATATTTT.

The chain carries TRBV5-6 and TRBJ2-3; D is unclear. The ends were cut back, 4 bases at V and 1 base at J, with 4 bases in the middle. The CDR3 totals 12 residues. Per germline, CDR1 SGHDT and CDR2 YYEEEE. This CDR3 is CASSPGTDTQYF. CDR3 bases: TGTGCCAGCAGCCCAGGCACAGATACGCAGTATTTT.

The chain links TRBV7-2 to TRBJ1-6; weak D call: TRBD1 (6 bases). Trimming left V 5 bases short and J 9 bases short, with 17 bases between. The CDR3 runs 15 residues. The germline gives CDR1 SGHTA, CDR2 FQGNSA. In nucleotides, the CDR3 is TGTGCCAGCAGCCCTACAGGGTTAGTAGGTTCACCCCTCCACTTT. It codes for CASSPTGLVGSPLHF.

J is TRBJ2-7 and V is TRBV7-9; TRBD1 matches at 8 bases. The CDR3 has 15 residues. V shed 2 bases and J 2 bases; nucleotides not matched to a gene: 5. Looked up from germline, CDR1 is SEHNR and CDR2 is FQNEAQ (reference sequence). CDR3 loop: CASSLFGTGPYEQYF. Written as DNA, the CDR3 is TGTGCCAGCAGCTTATTCGGGACAGGACCCTACGAGCAGTACTTC.

This chain joins TRBV15 and TRBJ1-4; D is uncertain. The CDR3 is made up of 14 amino acids. Trimming took off 3 bases at V and 4 bases at J, with 9 bases between the two ends. CDR1 and CDR2 from the germline V gene are LNHNV and YYDKDF (reference sequence). CDR3 coding DNA: TGTGCCACCAGCAGCCCAGGACTTAATGAAAAACTGTTTTTT. It is translated as CATSSPGLNEKLFF.

This chain connects TRBV14 to TRBJ1-3, with unresolved D. CDR1 and CDR2 from the germline V gene are SGHDN and FVKESK. The ends were cut back, 4 bases at V and 4 bases at J, with 20 bases in the middle. The CDR3 length is 17 residues. CDR3 DNA sequence: TGTGCCAGCAGCCCGATCCGGCGGCGATCTGGAGGAAACACCATATATTTT. It codes for CASSPIRRRSGGNTIYF.

This sequence joins TRBV7-9 and TRBJ2-7, with D possibly TRBD2 on 5 matching bases. With 5 bases removed from V and 2 bases from J, the gap between germline ends came to 16 bases. Germline V lookup: CDR1 SEHNR, CDR2 FQNEAQ (reference sequence). The CDR3 covers 15 residues. CDR3 bases: TGTGCCAGCAGCCCAGCGGTTGGGATACCCTACGAGCAGTACTTC. Encoded protein: CASSPAVGIPYEQYF. The full variable domain, in which reference TRBV7-9 and TRBJ2-7 provide the parts outside the CDR3, is DTGVSQNPRHKITKRGQNVTFRCDPISEHNRLYWYRQTLGQGPEFLTYFQNEAQLEKSRLLSDRFSAERPKGSFSTLEIQRTEQGDSAMYLCASSPAVGIPYEQYFGPGTRLTVT.

The J gene is TRBJ2-7, the V gene TRBV28; TRBD1 matches 10 bases. Germline V gives CDR1 MDHEN, CDR2 SYDVKM. The CDR3 has 15 residues. Unmatched junction bases numbered 10, after V lost 6 bases and J lost 5 bases. This CDR3 is CASRPRDRGSNEQYF. In DNA, the CDR3 is TGTGCCAGCAGGCCCCGGGACAGGGGATCGAACGAGCAGTACTTC.

In its sample, this clone was seen once. V gene TRBV9 combines with J gene TRBJ1-2, with TRBD1 matching over 8 bases. The trim removed 4 bases at V and 0 bases at J, leaving 5 bases unmatched. This CDR3 has 15 amino acids. Germline V gives CDR1 SGDLS, CDR2 YYNGEE. The CDR3 spells CASSPRTGTNYGYTF. CDR3 nucleotides: TGTGCCAGCAGCCCCCGGACAGGGACTAACTATGGCTACACCTTC.

This clone was detected once. The chain uses TRBV19 and TRBJ2-1; perhaps TRBD1 as D (6 bases). Germline lookup yields CDR1 LNHDA and CDR2 SQIVND (reference sequence). CDR3 length equals 16 residues. V lost 4 bases, J lost 7 bases, and 20 bases lay in between. The CDR3 here is CASSSSGTIYANEQFF. Here the CDR3 DNA reads TGTGCCAGTAGTAGCTCCGGGACAATCTACGCGAATGAGCAGTTCTTC.

V usage is TRBV15 and J usage is TRBJ2-7; D is perhaps TRBD2 (6 bases). V was shortened by 1 base and J by 3 bases, with 10 bases between the two germline ends. The CDR3 sequence is 14 residues long. Germline-derived CDR1 and CDR2 are LNHNV and YYDKDF (reference sequence). The CDR3 DNA is TGTGCCACCAGCAGAGTGGGGGGAATCTACGAGCAGTACTTC. Protein: CATSRVGGIYEQYF.

V and J are TRBV6-5 and TRBJ1-2, with D perhaps TRBD1 (6 bases). The CDR3 is 15 residues long. Germline V CDR1 and CDR2: MNHEY, SVGAGI. Trimming shortened V by 5 bases and J by 3 bases, and 16 bases separated the two germline ends. In DNA, the CDR3 is TGTGCCAGCAGTCAATCCCCGCGGACAGACTATGGCTACACCTTC. Its translation is CASSQSPRTDYGYTF.